These T cell receptor beta chains were read from a single sample in a study of CD8 T cells in Susac syndrome. TCRdb processed the immunoSEQ multiplex PCR reads anew with MiXCR; each CDR3 protein has one entry. The sample lists about 210,000 distinct CDR3 sequences; about 96% were seen once. Sequencing input: CD4+ T cells from PBMCs. These receptor sequences come from a human donor with multiple sclerosis. Each CDR3 is given with its conserved first and last residue. The order of the fields is D gene, J gene, V gene, CDR3 protein. A D gene is named only where the DNA matches it firmly.

. | TRBJ2-2 | TRBV7-9 | CASSSDARRTGELFF
TRBD2 | TRBJ2-1 | TRBV7-6 | CASSPRLAGIDNEQFF
. | TRBJ2-1 | TRBV5-6 | CASSPSPVTGEQFF
. | TRBJ1-1 | TRBV20-1 | CSARAQRRGEAFF
TRBD2 | TRBJ2-5 | TRBV15 | CATSRDSQREGQQETQYF
. | TRBJ1-2 | TRBV12-3/TRBV12-4 | CASSLFGGNYGYTF
. | TRBJ1-5 | TRBV20-1 | CSANRESNQPQHF
. | TRBJ1-1 | TRBV19 | CASSIDLQGFNTEAFF
. | TRBJ2-4 | TRBV4-1 | CASSLVLTKNIQYF
TRBD2 | TRBJ2-1 | TRBV20-1 | CSAPGGGVAPYNEQFF
TRBD2 | TRBJ2-1 | TRBV30 | CAWSGLAGINNEQFF
. | TRBJ2-7 | TRBV19 | CASSTGLTGEQYF
TRBD2 | TRBJ2-3 | TRBV20-1 | CSAPTSGGARDTQYF
. | TRBJ2-7 | TRBV9 | CASSVGQYGYEQYF
. | TRBJ1-1 | TRBV18 | CASSPKIQGLAEAFF
. | TRBJ2-7 | TRBV7-9 | CASSAQSGQLTYEQYF
. | TRBJ2-5 | TRBV3-1 | CASSQPLEKETQYF
TRBD1 | TRBJ1-2 | TRBV29-1 | CSGTSYGTGDGYTF
. | TRBJ2-1 | TRBV15 | CATSTSVGNEQFF
TRBD1 | TRBJ2-7 | TRBV29-1 | CSVGGGQGDDEQYF
. | TRBJ2-2 | TRBV25-1 | CASSASDRTTGELFF
TRBD1 | TRBJ2-7 | TRBV24-1 | CATRYLWDSTLLEQYF
. | TRBJ1-5 | TRBV12-3/TRBV12-4 | CASSLGRYNQPQHF
TRBD2 | TRBJ2-7 | TRBV9 | CASSVGSGISYEQYF
TRBD2 | TRBJ2-1 | TRBV6-5 | CASSYSGLAGVYYNEQFF
. | TRBJ1-2 | TRBV7-8 | CASSLFAGGRAGDRGYTF
TRBD1 | TRBJ1-6 | TRBV20-1 | CSAREPGQGLHSPLHF
TRBD1 | TRBJ1-1 | TRBV19 | CASSGQGPSTEAFF
TRBD1 | TRBJ2-1 | TRBV20-1 | CSAGQGAYEQFF
. | TRBJ2-2 | TRBV2 | CASSGREPLNTGELFF
TRBD2 | TRBJ2-1 | TRBV3-1 | CASSSTSGSRRYNEQFF
. | TRBJ2-3 | TRBV9 | CASSAWTDTQYF
TRBD2 | TRBJ2-1 | TRBV28 | CASSSPGLAGDEQFF
. | TRBJ2-1 | TRBV3-1 | CASSQDPGLQGQFF
. | TRBJ1-1 | TRBV4-1 | CASSQPSTQLGTNTEAFF
TRBD1 | TRBJ2-7 | TRBV30 | CAWRSPGQAYEQYF
TRBD1 | TRBJ1-2 | TRBV27 | CASSPGQRTIYGYTF
TRBD2 | TRBJ2-7 | TRBV7-2 | CASSLTSVPSYEQYF
. | TRBJ2-7 | TRBV20-1 | CSALFPTHPYEQYF
TRBD1 | TRBJ2-6 | TRBV6-2/TRBV6-3 | CASRLPGQKNSGANVLTF
. | TRBJ2-1 | TRBV15 | CATSRGQIEQFF
. | TRBJ2-1 | TRBV24-1 | CATSLRGVYNEQFF
. | TRBJ1-3 | TRBV30 | CAWSVHLSGNTIYF
. | TRBJ2-3 | TRBV5-1 | CASSLDPGVGDTQYF
. | TRBJ2-6 | TRBV20-1 | CSAIVARAGANVLTF
TRBD2 | TRBJ2-7 | TRBV9 | CASSPGTIVSYEQYF
TRBD1 | TRBJ2-7 | TRBV12-3/TRBV12-4 | CASSFLDRGSYEQYF
. | TRBJ2-4 | TRBV18 | CASSPRDLPRLVKNIQYF
TRBD2 | TRBJ2-2 | TRBV3-1 | CASSQDLSGRGTGELFF
. | TRBJ2-2 | TRBV11-1 | CASRPPIGELFF
. | TRBJ2-5 | TRBV6-6 | CASRFADHQETQYF
. | TRBJ2-3 | TRBV15 | CATSVKGDTQYF
TRBD1 | TRBJ2-1 | TRBV24-1 | CATSDPTGGDDNEQFF
TRBD2 | TRBJ2-5 | TRBV9 | CASSEGGTRGETQYF
. | TRBJ2-2 | TRBV12-3/TRBV12-4 | CASTLGRTNTGELFF
TRBD2 | TRBJ2-1 | TRBV7-9 | CASSRTLAGGYNEQFF
TRBD1 | TRBJ2-4 | TRBV14 | CASSRYDRGNIQYF